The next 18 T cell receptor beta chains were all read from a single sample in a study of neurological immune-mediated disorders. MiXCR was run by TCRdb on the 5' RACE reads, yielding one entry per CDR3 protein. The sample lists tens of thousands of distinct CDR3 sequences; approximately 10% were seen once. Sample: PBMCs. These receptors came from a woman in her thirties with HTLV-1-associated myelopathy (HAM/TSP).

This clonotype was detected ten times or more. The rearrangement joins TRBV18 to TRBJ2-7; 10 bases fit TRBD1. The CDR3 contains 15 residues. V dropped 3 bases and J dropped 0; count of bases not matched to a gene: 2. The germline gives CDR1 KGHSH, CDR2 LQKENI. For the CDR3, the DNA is TGTGCCAGCTCACCCCGACAGGGGGCCTCCTACGAGCAGTACTTC. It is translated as CASSPRQGASYEQYF.

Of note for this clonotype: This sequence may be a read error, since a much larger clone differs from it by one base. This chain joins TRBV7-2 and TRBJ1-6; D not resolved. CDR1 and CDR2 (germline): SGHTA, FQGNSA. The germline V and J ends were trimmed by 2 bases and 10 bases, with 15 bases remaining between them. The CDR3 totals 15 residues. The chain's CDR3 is CASSLSSAIRSPLHF. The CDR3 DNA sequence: TGTGCCAGCAGCTTATCATCGGCTATCAGGTCACCCCTCCACTTT.

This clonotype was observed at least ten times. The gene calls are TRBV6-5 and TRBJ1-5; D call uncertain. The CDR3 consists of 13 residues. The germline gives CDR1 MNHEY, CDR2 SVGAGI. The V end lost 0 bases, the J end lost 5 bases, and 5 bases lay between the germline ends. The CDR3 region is CASSYSPDQPQHF. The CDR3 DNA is TGTGCCAGCAGTTACTCCCCCGATCAGCCCCAGCATTTT.

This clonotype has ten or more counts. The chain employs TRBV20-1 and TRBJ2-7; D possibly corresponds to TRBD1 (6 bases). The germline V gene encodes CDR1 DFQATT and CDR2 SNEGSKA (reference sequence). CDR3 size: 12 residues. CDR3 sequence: CGSSGAGDEQYF. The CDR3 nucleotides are TGCGGAAGTTCAGGGGCTGGCGACGAGCAGTACTTC.

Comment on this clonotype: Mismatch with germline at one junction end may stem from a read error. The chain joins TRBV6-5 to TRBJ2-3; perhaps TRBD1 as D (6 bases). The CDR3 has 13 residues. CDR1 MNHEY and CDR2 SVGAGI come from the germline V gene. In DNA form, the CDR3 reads TGTGTCAGCAGAGCGACAGGCCCAGATACGCAGTATTTT. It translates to CVSRATGPDTQYF.

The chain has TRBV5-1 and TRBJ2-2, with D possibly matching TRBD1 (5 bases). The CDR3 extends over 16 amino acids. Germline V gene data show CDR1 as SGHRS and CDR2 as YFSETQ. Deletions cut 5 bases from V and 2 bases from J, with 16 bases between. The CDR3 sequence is CASRGSRTPNTGELFF. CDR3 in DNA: TGCGCCAGCAGAGGGTCCAGGACACCAAACACCGGGGAGCTGTTTTTT.

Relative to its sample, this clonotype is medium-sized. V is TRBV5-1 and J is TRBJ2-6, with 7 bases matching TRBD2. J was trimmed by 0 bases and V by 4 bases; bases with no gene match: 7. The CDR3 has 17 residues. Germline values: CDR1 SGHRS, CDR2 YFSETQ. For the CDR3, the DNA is TGCGCCAGCAGCAGGAGCGGGGCCAACTCTGGGGCCAACGTCCTGACTTTC. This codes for CASSRSGANSGANVLTF. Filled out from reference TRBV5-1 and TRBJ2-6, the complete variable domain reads KAGVTQTPRYLIKTRGQQVTLSCSPISGHRSVSWYQQTPGQGLQFLFEYFSETQRNKGNFPGRFSGRQFSNSRSEMNVSTLELGDSALYLCASSRSGANSGANVLTFGAGSRLTVL.

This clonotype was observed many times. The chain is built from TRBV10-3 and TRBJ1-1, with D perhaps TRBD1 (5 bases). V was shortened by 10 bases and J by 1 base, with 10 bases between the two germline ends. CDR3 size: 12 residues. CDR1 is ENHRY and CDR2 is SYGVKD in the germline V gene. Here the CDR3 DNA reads TGTGCCAGCCTGGACACGAACACTGAAGCTTTCTTT. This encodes CASLDTNTEAFF.

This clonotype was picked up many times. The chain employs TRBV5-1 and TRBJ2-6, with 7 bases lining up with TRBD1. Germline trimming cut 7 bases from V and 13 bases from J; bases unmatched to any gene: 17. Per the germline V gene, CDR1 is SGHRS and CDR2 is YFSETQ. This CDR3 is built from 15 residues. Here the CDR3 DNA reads TGCGCCAGCCGAAGTAATCAGGGACAGACTGAAGTCCTGACTTTC. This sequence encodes CASRSNQGQTEVLTF.

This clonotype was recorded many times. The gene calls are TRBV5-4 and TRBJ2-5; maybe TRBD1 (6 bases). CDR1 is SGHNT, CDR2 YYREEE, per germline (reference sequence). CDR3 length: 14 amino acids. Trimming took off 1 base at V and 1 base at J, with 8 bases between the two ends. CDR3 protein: CASSLRGGQETQYF. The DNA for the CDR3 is TGTGCCAGCAGCTTGAGAGGGGGCCAAGAGACCCAGTACTTC.

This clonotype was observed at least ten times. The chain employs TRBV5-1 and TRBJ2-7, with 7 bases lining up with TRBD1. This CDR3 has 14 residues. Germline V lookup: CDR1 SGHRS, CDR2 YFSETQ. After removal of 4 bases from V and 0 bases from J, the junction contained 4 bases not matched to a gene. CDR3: CASSGTDSSYEQYF. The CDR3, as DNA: TGCGCCAGCAGCGGGACAGACTCCTCCTACGAGCAGTACTTC.

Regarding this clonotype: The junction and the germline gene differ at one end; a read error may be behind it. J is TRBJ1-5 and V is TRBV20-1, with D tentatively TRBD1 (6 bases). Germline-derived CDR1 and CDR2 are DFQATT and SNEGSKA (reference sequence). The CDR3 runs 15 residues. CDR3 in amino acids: CSAIDLGASNQPHHF. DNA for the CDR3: TGCAGTGCTATAGATCTGGGGGCGAGCAATCAGCCCCATCATTTT.

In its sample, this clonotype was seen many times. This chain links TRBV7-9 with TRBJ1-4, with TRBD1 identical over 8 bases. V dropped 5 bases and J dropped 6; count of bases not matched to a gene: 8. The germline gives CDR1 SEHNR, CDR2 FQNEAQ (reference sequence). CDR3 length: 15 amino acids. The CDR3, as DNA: TGTGCCAGCAGCCGGACCAGGGGGCGAGATGAAAAACTGTTTTTT. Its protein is CASSRTRGRDEKLFF. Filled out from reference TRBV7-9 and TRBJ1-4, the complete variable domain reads DTGVSQNPRHKITKRGQNVTFRCDPISEHNRLYWYRQTLGQGPEFLTYFQNEAQLEKSRLLSDRFSAERPKGSFSTLEIQRTEQGDSAMYLCASSRTRGRDEKLFFGSGTQLSVL.

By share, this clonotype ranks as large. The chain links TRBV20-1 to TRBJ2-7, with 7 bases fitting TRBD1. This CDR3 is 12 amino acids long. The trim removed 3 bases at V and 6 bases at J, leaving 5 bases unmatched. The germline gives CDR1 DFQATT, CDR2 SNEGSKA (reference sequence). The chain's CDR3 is CSARGQSAEQYF. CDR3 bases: TGCAGTGCTAGGGGACAGTCCGCCGAGCAGTACTTC.

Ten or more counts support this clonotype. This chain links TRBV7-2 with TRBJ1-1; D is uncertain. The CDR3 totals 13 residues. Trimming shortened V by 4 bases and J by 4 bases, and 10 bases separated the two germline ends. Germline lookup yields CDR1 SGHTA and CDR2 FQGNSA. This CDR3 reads CASSYGEVTEAFF. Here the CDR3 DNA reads TGTGCCAGCAGCTACGGGGAAGTCACTGAAGCTTTCTTT.

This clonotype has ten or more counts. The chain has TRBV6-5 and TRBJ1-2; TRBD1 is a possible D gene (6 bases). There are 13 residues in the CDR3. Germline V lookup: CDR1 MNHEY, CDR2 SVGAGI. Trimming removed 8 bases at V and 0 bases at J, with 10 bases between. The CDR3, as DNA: TGTGCCAGCGCCGGGACACCTAACTATGGCTACACCTTC. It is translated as CASAGTPNYGYTF.

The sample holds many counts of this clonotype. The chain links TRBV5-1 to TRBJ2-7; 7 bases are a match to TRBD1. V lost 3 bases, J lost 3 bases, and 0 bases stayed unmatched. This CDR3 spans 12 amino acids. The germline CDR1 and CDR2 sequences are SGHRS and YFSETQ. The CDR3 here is CASSWTGYEQYF. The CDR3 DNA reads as TGCGCCAGCAGCTGGACAGGCTACGAGCAGTACTTC. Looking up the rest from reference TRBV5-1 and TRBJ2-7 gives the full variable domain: KAGVTQTPRYLIKTRGQQVTLSCSPISGHRSVSWYQQTPGQGLQFLFEYFSETQRNKGNFPGRFSGRQFSNSRSEMNVSTLELGDSALYLCASSWTGYEQYFGPGTRLTVT.

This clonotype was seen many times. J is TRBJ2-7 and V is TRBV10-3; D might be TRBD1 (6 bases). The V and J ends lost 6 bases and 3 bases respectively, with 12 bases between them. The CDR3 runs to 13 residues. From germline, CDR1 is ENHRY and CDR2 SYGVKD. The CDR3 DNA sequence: TGTGCCATCAGCGAGGGACAATTCTACGAGCAGTACTTC. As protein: CAISEGQFYEQYF.